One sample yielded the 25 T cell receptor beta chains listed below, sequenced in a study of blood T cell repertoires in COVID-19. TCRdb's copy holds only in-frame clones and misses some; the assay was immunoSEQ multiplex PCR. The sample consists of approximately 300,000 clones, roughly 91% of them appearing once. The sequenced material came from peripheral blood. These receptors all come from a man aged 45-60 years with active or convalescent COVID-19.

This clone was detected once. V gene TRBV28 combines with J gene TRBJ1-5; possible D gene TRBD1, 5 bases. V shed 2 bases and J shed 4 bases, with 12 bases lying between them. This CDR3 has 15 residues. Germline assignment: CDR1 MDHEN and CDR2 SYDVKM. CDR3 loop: CASSLGQGINQPQHF. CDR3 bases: TGTGCCAGCAGTTTAGGACAAGGGATTAATCAGCCCCAGCATTTT. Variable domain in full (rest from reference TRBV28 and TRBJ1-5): DVKVTQSSRYLVKRTGEKVFLECVQDMDHENMFWYRQDPGLGLRLIYFSYDVKMKEKGDIPEGYSVSREKKERFSLILESASTNQTSMYLCASSLGQGINQPQHFGDGTRLSIL.

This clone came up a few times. In nucleotides, the CDR3 is TGCGCCAGCAGCTTAACAGGGCTTCCCCAAGAGACCCAGTACTTC. Amino acid sequence: CASSLTGLPQETQYF. The chain couples TRBV5-1 to TRBJ2-5; D is perhaps TRBD1 (6 bases). V was cut by 2 bases and J by 1 base, with 12 bases left in between. Germline V lookup: CDR1 SGHRS, CDR2 YFSETQ. The CDR3 consists of 15 residues.

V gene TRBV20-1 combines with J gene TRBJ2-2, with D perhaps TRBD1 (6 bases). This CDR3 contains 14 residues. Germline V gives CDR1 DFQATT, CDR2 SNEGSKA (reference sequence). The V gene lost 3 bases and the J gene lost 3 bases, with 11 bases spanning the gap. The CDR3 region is CSASDGGYTGELFF. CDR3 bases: TGCAGTGCTAGTGATGGGGGCTACACCGGGGAGCTGTTTTTT.

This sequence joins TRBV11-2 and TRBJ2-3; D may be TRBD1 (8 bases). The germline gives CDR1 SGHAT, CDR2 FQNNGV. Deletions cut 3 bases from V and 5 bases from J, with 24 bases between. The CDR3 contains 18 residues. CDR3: CASSFGQGGLVIGDTQYF. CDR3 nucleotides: TGTGCCAGCAGCTTTGGACAGGGAGGACTAGTAATTGGAGATACGCAGTATTTT.

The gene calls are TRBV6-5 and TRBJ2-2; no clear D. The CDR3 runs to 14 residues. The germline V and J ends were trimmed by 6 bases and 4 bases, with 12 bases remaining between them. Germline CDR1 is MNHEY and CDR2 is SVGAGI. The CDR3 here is CASRDLSFTGELFF. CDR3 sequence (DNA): TGTGCCAGCAGAGATCTGAGCTTCACCGGGGAGCTGTTTTTT.

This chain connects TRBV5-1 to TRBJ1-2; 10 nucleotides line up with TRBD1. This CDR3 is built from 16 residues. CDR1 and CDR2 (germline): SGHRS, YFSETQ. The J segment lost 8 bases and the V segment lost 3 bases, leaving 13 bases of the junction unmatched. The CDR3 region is CASSSNQGQGPGGYTF. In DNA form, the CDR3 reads TGCGCCAGCAGCTCCAACCAGGGACAGGGGCCGGGCGGCTACACCTTC.

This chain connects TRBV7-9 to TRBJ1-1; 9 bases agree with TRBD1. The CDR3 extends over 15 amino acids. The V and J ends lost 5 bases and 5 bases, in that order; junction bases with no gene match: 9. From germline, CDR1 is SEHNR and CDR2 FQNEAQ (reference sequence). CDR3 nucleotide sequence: TGTGCCAGCAGCCCACCCGTGACAGGGGGAACTGAAGCTTTCTTT. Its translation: CASSPPVTGGTEAFF.

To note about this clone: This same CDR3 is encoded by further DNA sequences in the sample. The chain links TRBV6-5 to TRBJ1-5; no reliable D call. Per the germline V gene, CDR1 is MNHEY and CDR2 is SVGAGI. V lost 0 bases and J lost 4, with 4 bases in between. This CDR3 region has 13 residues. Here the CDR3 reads CASSYSLNQPQHF. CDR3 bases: TGTGCCAGCAGTTACTCCCTAAATCAGCCCCAGCATTTT.

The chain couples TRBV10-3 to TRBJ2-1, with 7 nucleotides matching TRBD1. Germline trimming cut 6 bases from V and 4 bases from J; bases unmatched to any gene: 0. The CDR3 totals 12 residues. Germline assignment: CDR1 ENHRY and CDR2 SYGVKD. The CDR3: CAIRGQYNEQFF. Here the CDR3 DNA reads TGTGCCATCAGGGGACAGTACAATGAGCAGTTCTTC.

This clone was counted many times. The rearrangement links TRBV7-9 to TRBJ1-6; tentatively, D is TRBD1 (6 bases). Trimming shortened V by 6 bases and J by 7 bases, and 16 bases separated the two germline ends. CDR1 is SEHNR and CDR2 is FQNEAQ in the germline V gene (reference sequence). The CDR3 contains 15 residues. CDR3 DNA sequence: TGTGCCAGCAGGGCAAACAGGGACCTGAATTCACCCCTCCACTTT. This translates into CASRANRDLNSPLHF.

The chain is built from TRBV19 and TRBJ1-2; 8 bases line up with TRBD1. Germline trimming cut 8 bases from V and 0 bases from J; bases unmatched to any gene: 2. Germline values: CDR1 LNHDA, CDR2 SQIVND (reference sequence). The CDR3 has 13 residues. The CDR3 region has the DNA TGTGCCAGTGACAGGGGATCTAACTATGGCTACACCTTC. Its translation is CASDRGSNYGYTF.

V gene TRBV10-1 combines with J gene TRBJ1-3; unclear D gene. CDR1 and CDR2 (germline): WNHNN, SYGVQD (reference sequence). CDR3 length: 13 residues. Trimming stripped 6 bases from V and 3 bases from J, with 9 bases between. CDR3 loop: CASSQDIGNTIYF. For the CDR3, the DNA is TGCGCCAGCAGCCAAGACATTGGAAACACCATATATTTT.

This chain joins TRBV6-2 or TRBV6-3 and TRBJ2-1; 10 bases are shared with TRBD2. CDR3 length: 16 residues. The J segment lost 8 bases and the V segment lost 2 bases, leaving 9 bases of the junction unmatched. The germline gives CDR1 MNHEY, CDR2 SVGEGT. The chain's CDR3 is CASSYLLAGVTDEQFF. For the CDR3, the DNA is TGTGCCAGCAGTTACCTCCTAGCGGGAGTTACCGATGAGCAGTTCTTC.

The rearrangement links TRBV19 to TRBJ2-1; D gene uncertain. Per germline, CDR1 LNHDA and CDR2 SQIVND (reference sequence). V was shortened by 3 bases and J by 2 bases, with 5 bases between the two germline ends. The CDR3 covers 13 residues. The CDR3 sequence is CASSIGTYNEQFF. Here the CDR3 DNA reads TGTGCCAGTAGTATTGGCACCTACAATGAGCAGTTCTTC.

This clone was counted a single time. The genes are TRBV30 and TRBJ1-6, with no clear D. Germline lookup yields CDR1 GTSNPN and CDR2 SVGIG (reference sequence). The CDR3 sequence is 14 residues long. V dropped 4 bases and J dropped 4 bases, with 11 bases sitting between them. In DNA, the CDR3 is TGTGCCTGGACAGACCCAGCGTATAATTCACCCCTCCACTTT. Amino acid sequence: CAWTDPAYNSPLHF.

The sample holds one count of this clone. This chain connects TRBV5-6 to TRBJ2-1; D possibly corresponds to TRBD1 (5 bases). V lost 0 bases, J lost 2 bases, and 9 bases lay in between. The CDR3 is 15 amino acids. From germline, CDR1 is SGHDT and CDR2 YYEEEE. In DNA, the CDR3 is TGTGCCAGCAGCTTGGTTCAGGGAACCTACAATGAGCAGTTCTTC. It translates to CASSLVQGTYNEQFF.

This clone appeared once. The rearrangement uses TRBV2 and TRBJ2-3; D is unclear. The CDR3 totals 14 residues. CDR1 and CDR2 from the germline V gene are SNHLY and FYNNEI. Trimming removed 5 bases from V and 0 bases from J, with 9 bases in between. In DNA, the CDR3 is TGTGCCAGCAGTCCCCTAGGTAGCACAGATACGCAGTATTTT. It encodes CASSPLGSTDTQYF.

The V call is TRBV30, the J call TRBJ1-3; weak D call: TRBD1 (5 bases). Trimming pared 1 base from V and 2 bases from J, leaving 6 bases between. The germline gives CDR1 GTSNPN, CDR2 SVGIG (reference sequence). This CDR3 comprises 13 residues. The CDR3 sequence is CAWSGRAGNTIYF. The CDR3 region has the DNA TGTGCCTGGAGTGGCAGGGCTGGAAACACCATATATTTT.

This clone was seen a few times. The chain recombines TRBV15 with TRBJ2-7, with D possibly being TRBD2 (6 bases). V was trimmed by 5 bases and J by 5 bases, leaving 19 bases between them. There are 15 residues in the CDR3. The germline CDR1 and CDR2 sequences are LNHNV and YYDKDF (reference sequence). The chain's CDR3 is CATSPKGRGFNEQYF. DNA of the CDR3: TGTGCCACCAGCCCCAAGGGACGGGGGTTCAACGAGCAGTACTTC. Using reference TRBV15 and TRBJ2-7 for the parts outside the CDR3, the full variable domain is DAMVIQNPRYQVTQFGKPVTLSCSQTLNHNVMYWYQQKSSQAPKLLFHYYDKDFNNEADTPDNFQSRRPNTSFCFLDIRSPGLGDTAMYLCATSPKGRGFNEQYFGPGTRLTVT.

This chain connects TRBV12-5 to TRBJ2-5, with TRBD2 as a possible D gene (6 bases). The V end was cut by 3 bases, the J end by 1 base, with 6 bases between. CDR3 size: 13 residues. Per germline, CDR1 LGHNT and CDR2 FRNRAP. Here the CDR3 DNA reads TGTGCTAGTGGTTTCGGGAGCCAAGAGACCCAGTACTTC. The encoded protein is CASGFGSQETQYF.

CDR3 loop: CASSYGGSMNTEAFF. The CDR3 DNA reads as TGTGCCAGCAGTTACGGGGGGTCCATGAACACTGAAGCTTTCTTT. The chain uses TRBV6-5 and TRBJ1-1; possibly TRBD1 for D (5 bases). Trimming cost V 2 bases and J 0 bases, with 10 bases left between them. The CDR3 sequence is 15 residues long. Per germline, CDR1 MNHEY and CDR2 SVGAGI.

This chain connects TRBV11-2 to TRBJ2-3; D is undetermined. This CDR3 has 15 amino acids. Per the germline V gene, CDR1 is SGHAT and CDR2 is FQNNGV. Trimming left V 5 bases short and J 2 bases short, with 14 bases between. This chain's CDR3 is CASSPLGGLTDTQYF. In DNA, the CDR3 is TGTGCCAGCAGCCCCCTCGGCGGCCTCACAGATACGCAGTATTTT. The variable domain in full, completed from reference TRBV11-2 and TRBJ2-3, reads EAGVAQSPRYKIIEKRQSVAFWCNPISGHATLYWYQQILGQGPKLLIQFQNNGVVDDSQLPKDRFSAERLKGVDSTLKIQPAKLEDSAVYLCASSPLGGLTDTQYFGPGTRLTVL.

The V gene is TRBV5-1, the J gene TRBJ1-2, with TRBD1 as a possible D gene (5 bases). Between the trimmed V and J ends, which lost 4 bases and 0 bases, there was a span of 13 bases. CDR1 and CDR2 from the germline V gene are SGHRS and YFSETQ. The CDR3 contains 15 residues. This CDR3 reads CASSPVGGANYGYTF. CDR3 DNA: TGCGCCAGCAGCCCCGTGGGGGGAGCTAACTATGGCTACACCTTC.

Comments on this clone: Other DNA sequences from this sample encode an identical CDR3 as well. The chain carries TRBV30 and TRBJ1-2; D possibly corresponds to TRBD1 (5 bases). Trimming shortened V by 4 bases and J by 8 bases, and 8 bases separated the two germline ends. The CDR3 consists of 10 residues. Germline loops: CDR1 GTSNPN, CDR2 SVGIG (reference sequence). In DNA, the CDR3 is TGTGCCTGGAACGGGGGGGGCTACACCTTC. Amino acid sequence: CAWNGGGYTF.

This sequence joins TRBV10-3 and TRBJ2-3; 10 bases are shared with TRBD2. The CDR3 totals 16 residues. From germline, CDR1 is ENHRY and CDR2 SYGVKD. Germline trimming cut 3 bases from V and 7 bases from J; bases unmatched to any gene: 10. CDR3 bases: TGTGCCATCAGTGATTCCGCAGCGGGAGGGCTTAATACGCAGTATTTT. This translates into CAISDSAAGGLNTQYF.